The clone carrying this T cell receptor (beta chain) has a handful of counts. As yet, its antigen is unknown. The gene symbols are mouse symbols. The read finishes 4 residues shy of the CDR3 end, and the germline J gene is used to complete it. This CDR3 is 16 amino acids long. With V trimmed by 0 bases and J by 2 bases, 3 bases remained unmatched. In germline, CDR1 is SGHSN, CDR2 HYEKVE. Cells from pooled cutaneous lymph nodes were sorted by CD4, CD8alpha, NKG2D, NKG2ACE and other markers. The source of the sample is a study of CD8+ T cells in alopecia areata. Isolated RNA was reverse transcribed into cDNA used as the sequencing template. Some clones are missing from TCRdb's copy, which holds only in-frame ones; the method was immunoSEQ multiplex PCR. Listed for the sample are 200,000 to 300,000 clones, none seen a single time. Study results and caveats: Compared with mice, patients displayed less clear TCR sharing, possibly for HLA-related reasons.

The chain links TRBV12-1 to TRBJ2-2, with TRBD2 identical over 9 bases. The sequencing input was CD4+ T cells sorted from a lymph node. This clonotype was sampled from a C3H/HeJ mouse with alopecia areata. The MHC haplotype recorded for the strain is H2-k. CDR3 DNA, as far as it was read: TGTGCCAGCTCTCTCCACTGGGGGGAGAACACCGGG. It is translated as CASSLHWGENTG. From start to end, the CDR3 is CASSLHWGENTGQLYF. The variable domain in full, with the rest retrieved from reference TRBV12-1 and TRBJ2-2, is DSGVVQSPRHIIKEKGGRSVLTCIPISGHSNVVWYQQTLGKELKFLIQHYEKVERDKGFLPSRFSVQQFDDYHSEMNMSALELEDSAMYFCASSLHWGENTGQLYFGEGSKLTVL.